Listed below are T cell receptor beta chains from one sample, sequenced in a study of response to subunit inactivated influenza vaccine. TCRdb ran MiXCR on the RT-PCR reads and lists one entry per CDR3 protein. The sample lists about 540,000 distinct CDR3 sequences; around 25% were seen once. These same data were also listed under a study on T cells expressing NK-cell markers.

The material was CD4+ T cells sorted from PBMCs, obtained 11 to 12 days after vaccination. The receptors derive from a man aged 45 to 65 who received an inactivated influenza vaccine. CDR3s include the opening cysteine and the closing phenylalanine or tryptophan. The D gene is left open where the match is weak. Rows give clone size only sometimes, using once, few, many, or a class for an expanded clone.

NA	few	TRBV27	TRBJ2-7	TGTGCCAGCAGTTGGCCAGGGTCGGGTGAGCAGTACTTC	CASSWPGSGEQYF
TRBD1	few	TRBV11-2	TRBJ1-5	TGTGCCAGCAGCTTAGTGGCGGGCAGGGGGCAAATAGGCAATCAGCCCCAGCATTTT	CASSLVAGRGQIGNQPQHF
NA	many	TRBV20-1	TRBJ2-1	TGCAGTGCTCAAGACCAACGGGAGTTCTTC	CSAQDQREFF
TRBD1	few	TRBV7-6	TRBJ2-1	TGTGCCAGCAACAATTCGGGGACAGGGGTTAACGATGAGCAGTTCTTC	CASNNSGTGVNDEQFF
NA	many	TRBV5-5	TRBJ2-4	TGTGCCAGCAGCTCGGGACGGATACTAGCCAAAAACATTCAGTACTTC	CASSSGRILAKNIQYF
NA	many	TRBV11-3	TRBJ1-2	TGTGCCAGCAGCTTCGGCGGGGGGCCGATCTTATATGGCTACACCTTC	CASSFGGGPILYGYTF
TRBD1	many	TRBV20-1	TRBJ2-5	TGCAGTGCCCCAAACACAGGGGGAGGTGAAGAGACCCAGTACTTC	CSAPNTGGGEETQYF
NA	NA	TRBV30	TRBJ2-2	TGTGCCTGGATAAATATGAACACCGGGGAGCTGTTTTTT	CAWINMNTGELFF
NA	NA	TRBV7-9	TRBJ1-2	TGTGCCAGCAGCTTAGACGTGAATAACTATGGCTACACCTTC	CASSLDVNNYGYTF
NA	NA	TRBV6-2/TRBV6-3	TRBJ2-1	TGTGCCAGCAGTTACAGGGACGGGAATGAGCAGTTCTTC	CASSYRDGNEQFF
TRBD1	few	TRBV12-3/TRBV12-4	TRBJ1-2	TGTGCCAGCAGTTTAACTCCCGGGACAGCTAACTATGGCTACACCTTC	CASSLTPGTANYGYTF
NA	many	TRBV5-5	TRBJ2-2	TGTGCCAGCAGCCCTGTTAGAGTTTCCACCGGGGAGCTGTTTTTT	CASSPVRVSTGELFF
TRBD1	many	TRBV7-7	TRBJ2-1	TGTGCCAGCAGCTTCGACAGGGGCGATGAGCAGTTCTTC	CASSFDRGDEQFF
NA	NA	TRBV4-3	TRBJ2-2	TGCGCCAGCAGCATCCAGACAAACACCGGGGAGCTGTTTTTT	CASSIQTNTGELFF
NA	NA	TRBV24-1	TRBJ1-2	TGTGCCACCAGTGGACCCTCTAACTATGGCTACACCTTC	CATSGPSNYGYTF
NA	NA	TRBV2	TRBJ2-2	TGTGCCAGCGGAAGGGAACAAAACACCGGGGAGCTGTTTTTT	CASGREQNTGELFF
NA	NA	TRBV10-3	TRBJ2-3	TGTGCCAGCGGGGCGGGGGCCACAGATACGCAGTATTTT	CASGAGATDTQYF
NA	NA	TRBV2	TRBJ2-7	TGTGCCAGCAGTGAAAGAGCCTACGAGCAGTACTTC	CASSERAYEQYF
TRBD2	NA	TRBV20-1	TRBJ2-7	TGCAGTGCTAGAAAACCAGGACTAGCGGGGTACTACGAGCAGTACTTC	CSARKPGLAGYYEQYF
TRBD2	NA	TRBV20-1	TRBJ2-7	TGCAGTGCAACGGGAGGAACCTACGAGCAGTACTTC	CSATGGTYEQYF
NA	NA	TRBV12-3/TRBV12-4	TRBJ2-7	TGTGCCAGCAGTTTAGGTAGGACGACTGGCGAGCAGTACTTC	CASSLGRTTGEQYF
TRBD2	NA	TRBV12-3/TRBV12-4	TRBJ2-7	TGTGCCAGCAGTCCTAGCGGGAAGTTCTACGAGCAGTACTTC	CASSPSGKFYEQYF
TRBD2	NA	TRBV20-1	TRBJ2-2	TGCAGTGCACCCGGGACTAGCGGGGGGTCTTGGGCCGGGGAGCTGTTTTTT	CSAPGTSGGSWAGELFF
NA	NA	TRBV7-9	TRBJ2-5	TGTGCCAGCAGCTTAGGATCTGCCAAGAGGACGGAGACCCAGTACTTC	CASSLGSAKRTETQYF
NA	NA	TRBV12-3/TRBV12-4	TRBJ1-2	TGTGCCAGCAGTTTCGGGACATTAGGCTACACCTTC	CASSFGTLGYTF
TRBD1	few	TRBV29-1	TRBJ2-7	TGCAGCGTGGTGGGGGACAGGGCTCCTTACGAGCAGTACTTC	CSVVGDRAPYEQYF
NA	few	TRBV4-3	TRBJ2-1	TGCGCCAGCAGCCAATCCTTATCCGGCTACAATGAGCAGTTCTTC	CASSQSLSGYNEQFF
TRBD1	few	TRBV19	TRBJ2-1	TGTGCCAGTAGTATATCAGGGGGCGGTGAGCAGTTCTTC	CASSISGGGEQFF
TRBD1	few	TRBV29-1	TRBJ2-3	TGCAGCGTTGAGACAGGGTTTTCGGCAGATACGCAGTATTTT	CSVETGFSADTQYF
TRBD1	once	TRBV11-2	TRBJ1-2	TGTGCCAGCAGCACTTACAGGGGAGAAGACTATGGCTACACCTTC	CASSTYRGEDYGYTF
NA	NA	TRBV4-3	TRBJ2-7	TGCGCCAGCAGCCAGACCCTACAGGTTCCGAGCTCCTACGAGCAGTACTTC	CASSQTLQVPSSYEQYF
TRBD1	few	TRBV12-3/TRBV12-4	TRBJ1-4	TGTGCCAGCAGCCCCGGGACAGGGATAGGTGAAAAACTGTTTTTT	CASSPGTGIGEKLFF
NA	few	TRBV10-3	TRBJ2-5	TGTGCCATCAGAACCGGGGACAGCCGGGAGGAAGAGACCCAGTACTTC	CAIRTGDSREEETQYF
TRBD2	NA	TRBV4-2	TRBJ2-7	TGTGCCAGCAGCCAGCGCCCTGGGACTAGCGGCTACGAGCAGTACTTC	CASSQRPGTSGYEQYF
NA	NA	TRBV12-3/TRBV12-4	TRBJ2-2	TGTGCCAGCAAAAAGGCGGGGGCCGGGAACACCGGGGAGCTGTTTTTT	CASKKAGAGNTGELFF
NA	NA	TRBV19	TRBJ2-7	TGTGCCAGTAGTTTGACTCGTTACTACGAGCAGTACTTC	CASSLTRYYEQYF
NA	NA	TRBV20-1	TRBJ2-7	TGCAGTGCTACCGACAGGTCGATCTCCTACGAGCAGTACTTC	CSATDRSISYEQYF
NA	once	TRBV10-3	TRBJ1-2	TGTGCCATCAGTTCTACCGGGACGGGCGGGGAGTGGTACACCTTC	CAISSTGTGGEWYTF
NA	few	TRBV20-1	TRBJ2-4	TGCAGTGCTAGCTTGGCAGGTTCTTTAGCCAAAAACATTCAGTACTTC	CSASLAGSLAKNIQYF
NA	few	TRBV9	TRBJ2-3	TGTGCCAGCAGCGCTGTTTTTGCAGATACGCAGTATTTT	CASSAVFADTQYF
NA	NA	TRBV2	TRBJ2-1	TGTGCCAGCAGTGGCGTACAGGGTCGCCACCAGGCGTTTTCCCGTCGGTCCTACAATGAGCAGTTCTTC	CASSGVQGRHQAFSRRSYNEQFF
TRBD2	NA	TRBV20-1	TRBJ2-1	TGCAGTGCCTTACTAGCGGGAGTAGGCCATGAGCAGTTCTTC	CSALLAGVGHEQFF
TRBD1	NA	TRBV7-8	TRBJ2-7	TGTGCCAGCAACCACCGGGACAGGGTGGATGAGCAGTACTTC	CASNHRDRVDEQYF
NA	NA	TRBV11-2	TRBJ1-4	TGTGCCAGCAGCCGGGGGGAAAATGAAAAACTGTTTTTT	CASSRGENEKLFF